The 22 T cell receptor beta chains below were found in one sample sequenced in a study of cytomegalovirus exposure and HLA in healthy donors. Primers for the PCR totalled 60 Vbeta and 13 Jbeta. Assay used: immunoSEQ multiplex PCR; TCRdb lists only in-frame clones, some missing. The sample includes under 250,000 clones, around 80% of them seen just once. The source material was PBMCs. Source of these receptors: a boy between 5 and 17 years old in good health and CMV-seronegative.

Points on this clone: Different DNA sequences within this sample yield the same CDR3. The CDR3 loop is CASSLNRANTEAFF. The CDR3 coding sequence is TGCGCCAGCAGCTTGAACAGGGCGAACACTGAAGCTTTCTTT. V usage is TRBV5-1 and J usage is TRBJ1-1, with TRBD1 as a possible D gene (6 bases). This CDR3 region has 14 residues. Germline values: CDR1 SGHRS, CDR2 YFSETQ. Trimming removed 1 base from V and 1 base from J, with 8 bases in between.

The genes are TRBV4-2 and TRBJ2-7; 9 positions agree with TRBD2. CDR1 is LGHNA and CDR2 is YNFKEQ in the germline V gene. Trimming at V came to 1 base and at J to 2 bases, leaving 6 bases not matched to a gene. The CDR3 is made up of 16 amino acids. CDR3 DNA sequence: TGTGCCAGCAGCCAAGGGGGGAGACTAGCGGCCTACGAGCAGTACTTC. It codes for CASSQGGRLAAYEQYF.

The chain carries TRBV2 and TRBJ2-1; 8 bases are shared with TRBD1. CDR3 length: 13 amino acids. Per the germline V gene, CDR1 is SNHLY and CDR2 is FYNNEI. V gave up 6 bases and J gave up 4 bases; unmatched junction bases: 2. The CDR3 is CASSRTGYNEQFF. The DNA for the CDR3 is TGTGCCAGCAGCAGGACAGGGTACAATGAGCAGTTCTTC.

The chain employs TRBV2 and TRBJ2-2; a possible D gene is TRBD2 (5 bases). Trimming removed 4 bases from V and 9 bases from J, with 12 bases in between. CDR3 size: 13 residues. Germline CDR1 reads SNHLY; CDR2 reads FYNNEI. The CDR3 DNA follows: TGTGCCAGCAGTGCAGGACTTCCCTGGGAGCTGTTTTTT. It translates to CASSAGLPWELFF.

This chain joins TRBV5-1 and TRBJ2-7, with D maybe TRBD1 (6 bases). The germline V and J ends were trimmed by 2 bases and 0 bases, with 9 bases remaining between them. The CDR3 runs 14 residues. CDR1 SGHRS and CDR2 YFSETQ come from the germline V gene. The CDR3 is CASSLGQRSYEQYF. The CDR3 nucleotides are TGCGCCAGCAGCTTAGGACAGCGCTCCTACGAGCAGTACTTC.

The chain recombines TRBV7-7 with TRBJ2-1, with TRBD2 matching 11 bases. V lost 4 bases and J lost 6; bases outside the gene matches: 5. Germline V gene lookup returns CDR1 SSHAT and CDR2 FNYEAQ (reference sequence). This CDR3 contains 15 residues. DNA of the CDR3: TGTGCCAGCAGCTCATTAGCGGGAGGGGCCAATGAGCAGTTCTTC. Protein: CASSSLAGGANEQFF.

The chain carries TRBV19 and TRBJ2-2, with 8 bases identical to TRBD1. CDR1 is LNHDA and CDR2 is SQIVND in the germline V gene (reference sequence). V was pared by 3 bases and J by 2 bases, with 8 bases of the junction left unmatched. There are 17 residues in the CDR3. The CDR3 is CASSIGFGQGNTGELFF. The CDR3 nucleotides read TGTGCCAGTAGTATTGGTTTCGGACAGGGTAACACCGGGGAGCTGTTTTTT.

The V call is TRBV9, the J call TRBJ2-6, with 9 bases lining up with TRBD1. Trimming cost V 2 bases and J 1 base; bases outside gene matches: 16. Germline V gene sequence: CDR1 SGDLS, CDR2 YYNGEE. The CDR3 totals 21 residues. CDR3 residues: CASSVSLGTGSVGSGANVLTF. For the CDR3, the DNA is TGTGCCAGCAGCGTGAGCCTCGGGACAGGGAGCGTAGGATCTGGGGCCAACGTCCTGACTTTC. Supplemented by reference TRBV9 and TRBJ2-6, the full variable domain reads DSGVTQTPKHLITATGQRVTLRCSPRSGDLSVYWYQQSLDQGLQFLIQYYNGEERAKGNILERFSAQQFPDLHSELNLSSLELGDSALYFCASSVSLGTGSVGSGANVLTFGAGSRLTVL.

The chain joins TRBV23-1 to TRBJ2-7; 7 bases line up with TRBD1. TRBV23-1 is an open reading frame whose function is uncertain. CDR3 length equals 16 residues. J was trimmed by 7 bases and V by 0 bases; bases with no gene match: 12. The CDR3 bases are TGCGCCAGCAGTCAATCTCGGACAGGACTGTCAGAAGAGCAGTACTTC. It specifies CASSQSRTGLSEEQYF.

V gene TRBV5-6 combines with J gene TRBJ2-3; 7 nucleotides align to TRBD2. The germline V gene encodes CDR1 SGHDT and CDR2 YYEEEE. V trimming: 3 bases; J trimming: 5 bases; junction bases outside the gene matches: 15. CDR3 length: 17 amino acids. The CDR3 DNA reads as TGTGCCAGCAGCTCGGTTAGCAACGGGAGGACAAGAGATACGCAGTATTTT. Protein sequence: CASSSVSNGRTRDTQYF.

The CDR3 is CASTPPRGDYTF. CDR3 bases: TGTGCCAGCACCCCACCCAGGGGGGACTACACCTTC. The chain uses TRBV11-2 and TRBJ1-2, with TRBD1 identical over 7 bases. This CDR3 contains 12 residues. Germline values: CDR1 SGHAT, CDR2 FQNNGV. The junction had 9 bases not matched to a gene; V was cut back by 7 bases and J by 10 bases.

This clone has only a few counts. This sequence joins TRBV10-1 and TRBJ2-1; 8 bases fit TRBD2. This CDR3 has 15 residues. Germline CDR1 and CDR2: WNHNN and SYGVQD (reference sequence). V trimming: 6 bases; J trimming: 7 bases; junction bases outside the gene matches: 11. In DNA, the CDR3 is TGCGCCAGCAGCCTACTAGCGGAGGGGCGTAATGAGCAGTTCTTC. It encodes CASSLLAEGRNEQFF.

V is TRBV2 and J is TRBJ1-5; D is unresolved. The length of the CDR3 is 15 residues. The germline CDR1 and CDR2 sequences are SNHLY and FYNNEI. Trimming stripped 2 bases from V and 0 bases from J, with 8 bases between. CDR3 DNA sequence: TGTGCCAGCAGTGAACGTGTTAATAGCAATCAGCCCCAGCATTTT. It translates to CASSERVNSNQPQHF.

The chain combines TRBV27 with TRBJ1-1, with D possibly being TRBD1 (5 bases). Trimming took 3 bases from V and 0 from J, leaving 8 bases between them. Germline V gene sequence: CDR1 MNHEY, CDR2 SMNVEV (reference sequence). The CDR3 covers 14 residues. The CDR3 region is CASSFGGMNTEAFF. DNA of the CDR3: TGTGCCAGCAGTTTCGGGGGTATGAACACTGAAGCTTTCTTT.

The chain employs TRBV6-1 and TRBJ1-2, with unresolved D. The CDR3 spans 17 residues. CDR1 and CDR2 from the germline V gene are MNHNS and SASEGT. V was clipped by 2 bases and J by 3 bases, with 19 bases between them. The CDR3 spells CASSEIDFGRIDYGYTF. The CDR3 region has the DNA TGTGCCAGCAGTGAAATTGATTTCGGCAGGATCGACTATGGCTACACCTTC.

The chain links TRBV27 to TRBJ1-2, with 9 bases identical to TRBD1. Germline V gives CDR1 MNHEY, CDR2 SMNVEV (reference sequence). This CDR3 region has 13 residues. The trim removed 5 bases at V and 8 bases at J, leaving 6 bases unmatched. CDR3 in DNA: TGTGCCAGCAGTCACGGGACAGGGTCGGGCTACACCTTC. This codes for CASSHGTGSGYTF.

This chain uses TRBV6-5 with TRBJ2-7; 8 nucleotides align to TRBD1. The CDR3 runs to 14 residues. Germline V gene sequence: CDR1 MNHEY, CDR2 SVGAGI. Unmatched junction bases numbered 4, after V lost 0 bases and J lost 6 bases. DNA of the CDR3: TGTGCCAGCAGTTACTCCCGACAGGGGCTCGAGCAGTACTTC. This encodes CASSYSRQGLEQYF.

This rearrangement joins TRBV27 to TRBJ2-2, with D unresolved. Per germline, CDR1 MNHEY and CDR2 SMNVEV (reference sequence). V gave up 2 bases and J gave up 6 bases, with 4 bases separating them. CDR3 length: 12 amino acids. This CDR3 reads CASSLISGELFF. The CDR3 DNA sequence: TGTGCCAGCAGTTTAATCTCCGGGGAGCTGTTTTTT.

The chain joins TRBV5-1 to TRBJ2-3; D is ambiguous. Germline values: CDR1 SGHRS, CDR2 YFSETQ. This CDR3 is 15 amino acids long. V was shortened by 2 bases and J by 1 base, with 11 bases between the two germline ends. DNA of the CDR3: TGCGCCAGCAGCTTATTACGGGTGGGCACAGATACGCAGTATTTT. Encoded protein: CASSLLRVGTDTQYF.

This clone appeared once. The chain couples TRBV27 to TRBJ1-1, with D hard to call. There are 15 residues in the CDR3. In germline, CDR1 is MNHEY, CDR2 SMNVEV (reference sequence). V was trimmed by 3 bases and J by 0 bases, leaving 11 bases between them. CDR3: CASSFLPGMNTEAFF. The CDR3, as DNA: TGTGCCAGCAGTTTTTTACCCGGTATGAACACTGAAGCTTTCTTT.

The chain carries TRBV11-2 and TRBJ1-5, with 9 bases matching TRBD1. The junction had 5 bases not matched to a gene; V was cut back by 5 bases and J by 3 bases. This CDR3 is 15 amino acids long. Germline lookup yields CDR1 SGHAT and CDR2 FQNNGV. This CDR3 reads CASSPGQGNNQPQHF. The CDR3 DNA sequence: TGTGCCAGCAGCCCCGGACAGGGGAACAATCAGCCCCAGCATTTT.

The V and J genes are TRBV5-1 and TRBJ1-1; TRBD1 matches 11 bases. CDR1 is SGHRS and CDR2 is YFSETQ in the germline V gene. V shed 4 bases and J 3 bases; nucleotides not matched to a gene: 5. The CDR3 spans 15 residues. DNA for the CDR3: TGCGCCAGCAGCCCTGGACAGGGGGCATACACTGAAGCTTTCTTT. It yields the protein CASSPGQGAYTEAFF.